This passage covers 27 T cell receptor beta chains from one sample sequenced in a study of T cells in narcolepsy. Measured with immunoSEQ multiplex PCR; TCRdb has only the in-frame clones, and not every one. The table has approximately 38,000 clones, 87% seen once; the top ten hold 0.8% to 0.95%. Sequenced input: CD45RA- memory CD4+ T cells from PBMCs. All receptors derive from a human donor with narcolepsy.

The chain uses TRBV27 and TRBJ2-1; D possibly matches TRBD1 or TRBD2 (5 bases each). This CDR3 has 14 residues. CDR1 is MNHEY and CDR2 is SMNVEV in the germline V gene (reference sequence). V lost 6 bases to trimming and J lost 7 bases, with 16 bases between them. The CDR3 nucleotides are TGTGCCAGCAGGGCTTGGGGGACGTTAAATGAGCAGTTCTTC. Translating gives CASRAWGTLNEQFF.

The CDR3 sequence: CASSEEAKGNIQYF. In nucleotides, the CDR3 is TGTGCCAGCAGTGAAGAAGCGAAGGGTAACATTCAGTACTTC. The V gene is TRBV25-1, the J gene TRBJ2-4; D not resolved. V gave up 2 bases and J gave up 7 bases, with 12 bases separating them. Germline V gene sequence: CDR1 MGHDK, CDR2 SYGVNS. CDR3 length: 14 residues.

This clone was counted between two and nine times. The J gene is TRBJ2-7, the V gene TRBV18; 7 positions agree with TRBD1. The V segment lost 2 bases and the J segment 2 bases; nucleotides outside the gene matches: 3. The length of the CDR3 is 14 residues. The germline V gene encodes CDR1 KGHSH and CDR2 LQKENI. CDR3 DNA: TGTGCCAGCTCACCAGAGACAGGGACCTACGAGCAGTACTTC. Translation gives CASSPETGTYEQYF.

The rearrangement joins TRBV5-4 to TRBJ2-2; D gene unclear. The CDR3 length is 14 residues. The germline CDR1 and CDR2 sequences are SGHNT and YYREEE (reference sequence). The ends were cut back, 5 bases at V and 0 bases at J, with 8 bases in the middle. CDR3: CASSRTANTGELFF. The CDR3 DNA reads TGTGCCAGCAGTAGGACGGCGAACACCGGGGAGCTGTTTTTT.

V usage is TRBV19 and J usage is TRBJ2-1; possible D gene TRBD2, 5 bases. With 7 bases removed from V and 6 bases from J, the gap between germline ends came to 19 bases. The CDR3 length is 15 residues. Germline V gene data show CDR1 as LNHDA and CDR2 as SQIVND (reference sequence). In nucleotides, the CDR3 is TGTGCCAGTAATCTCCCCGGGAAGAACGGCAATGAGCAGTTCTTC. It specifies CASNLPGKNGNEQFF.

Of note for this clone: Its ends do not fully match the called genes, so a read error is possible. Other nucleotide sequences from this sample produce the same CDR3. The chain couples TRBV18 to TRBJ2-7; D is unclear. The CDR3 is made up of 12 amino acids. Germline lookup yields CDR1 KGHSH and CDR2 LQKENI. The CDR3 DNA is TGTGCCAGTTCACCAAATTCCCACGAGCAGTACTTC. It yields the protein CASSPNSHEQYF.

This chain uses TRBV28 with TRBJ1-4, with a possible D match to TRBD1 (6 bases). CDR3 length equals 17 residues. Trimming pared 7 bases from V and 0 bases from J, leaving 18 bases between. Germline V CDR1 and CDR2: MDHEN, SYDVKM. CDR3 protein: CASTLTGEGATNEKLFF. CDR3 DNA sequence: TGTGCCAGCACCTTAACAGGCGAGGGGGCAACTAATGAAAAACTGTTTTTT. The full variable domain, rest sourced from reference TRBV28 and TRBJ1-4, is DVKVTQSSRYLVKRTGEKVFLECVQDMDHENMFWYRQDPGLGLRLIYFSYDVKMKEKGDIPEGYSVSREKKERFSLILESASTNQTSMYLCASTLTGEGATNEKLFFGSGTQLSVL.

The CDR3, as DNA: TGTGCCAGTAGTAAGGTAGCGGGGCGATCGGGATCCTACGAGCAGTACTTC. It yields the protein CASSKVAGRSGSYEQYF. The chain links TRBV19 to TRBJ2-7, with 8 bases that match TRBD2. J lost 1 base, V lost 4 bases, and 12 bases had no gene match. Per germline, CDR1 LNHDA and CDR2 SQIVND (reference sequence). The CDR3 consists of 17 residues.

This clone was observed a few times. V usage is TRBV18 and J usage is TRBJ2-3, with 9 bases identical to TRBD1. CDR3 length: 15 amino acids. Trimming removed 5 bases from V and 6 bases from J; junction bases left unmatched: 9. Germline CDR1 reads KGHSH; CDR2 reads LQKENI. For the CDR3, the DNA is TGTGCCAGCTCAGGGTTGACAGGGGGATACGATACGCAGTATTTT. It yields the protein CASSGLTGGYDTQYF.

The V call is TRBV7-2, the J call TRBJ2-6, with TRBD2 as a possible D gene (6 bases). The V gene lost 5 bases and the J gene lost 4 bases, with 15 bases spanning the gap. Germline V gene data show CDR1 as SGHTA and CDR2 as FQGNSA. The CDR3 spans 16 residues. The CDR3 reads CASSRDSGMGANVLTF. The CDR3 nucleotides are TGTGCCAGCAGCCGGGACTCCGGGATGGGGGCCAACGTCCTGACTTTC.

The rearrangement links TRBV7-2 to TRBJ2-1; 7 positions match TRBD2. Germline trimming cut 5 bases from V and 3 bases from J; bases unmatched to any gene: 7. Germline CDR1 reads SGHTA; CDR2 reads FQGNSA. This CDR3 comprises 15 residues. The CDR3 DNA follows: TGTGCCAGCAGCGAAGCGTGGGGGGGCTACAATGAGCAGTTCTTC. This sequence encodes CASSEAWGGYNEQFF.

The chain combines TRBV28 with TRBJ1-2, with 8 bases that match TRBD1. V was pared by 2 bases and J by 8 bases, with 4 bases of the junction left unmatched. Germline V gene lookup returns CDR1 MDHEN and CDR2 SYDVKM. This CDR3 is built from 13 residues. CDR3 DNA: TGTGCCAGCAGTTTACAGGGGGCGGGAGGCTACACCTTC. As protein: CASSLQGAGGYTF.

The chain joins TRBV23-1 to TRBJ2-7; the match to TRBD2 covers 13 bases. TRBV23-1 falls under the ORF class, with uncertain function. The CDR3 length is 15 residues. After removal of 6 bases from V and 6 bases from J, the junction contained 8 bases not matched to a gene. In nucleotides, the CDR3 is TGCGCCAGCAGCCCAGAACTAGCGGGAGGGTTCGAGCAGTACTTC. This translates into CASSPELAGGFEQYF.

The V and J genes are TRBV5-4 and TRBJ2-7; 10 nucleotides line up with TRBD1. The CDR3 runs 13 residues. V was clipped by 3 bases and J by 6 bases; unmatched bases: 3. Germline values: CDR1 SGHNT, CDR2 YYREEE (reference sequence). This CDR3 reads CASSWRTGGEQYF. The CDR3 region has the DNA TGTGCCAGCAGCTGGCGGACAGGGGGCGAGCAGTACTTC.

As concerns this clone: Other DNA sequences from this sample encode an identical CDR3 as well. This chain's CDR3 is CAWRGGAGTGPWSLTYEQYF. The CDR3 coding sequence is TGTGCCTGGAGGGGAGGGGCGGGGACAGGGCCGTGGAGTCTAACCTACGAGCAGTACTTC. The rearrangement links TRBV30 to TRBJ2-7; 9 nucleotides align to TRBD1. The CDR3 runs 20 residues. Germline loops: CDR1 GTSNPN, CDR2 SVGIG (reference sequence). With V trimmed by 3 bases and J by 2 bases, 23 bases remained unmatched.

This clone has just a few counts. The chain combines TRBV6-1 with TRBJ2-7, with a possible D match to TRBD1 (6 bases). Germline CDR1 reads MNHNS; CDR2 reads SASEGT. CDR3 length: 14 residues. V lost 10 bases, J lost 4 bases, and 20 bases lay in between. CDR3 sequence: CATSYGQPMYEQYF. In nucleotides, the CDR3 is TGTGCCACGTCCTACGGACAGCCGATGTACGAGCAGTACTTC.

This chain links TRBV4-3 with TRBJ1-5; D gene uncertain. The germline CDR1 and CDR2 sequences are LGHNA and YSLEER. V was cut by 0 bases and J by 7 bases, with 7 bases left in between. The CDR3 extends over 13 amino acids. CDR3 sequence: CASSQDSSQPQHF. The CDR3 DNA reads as TGCGCCAGCAGCCAAGATTCTAGCCAGCCCCAGCATTTT.

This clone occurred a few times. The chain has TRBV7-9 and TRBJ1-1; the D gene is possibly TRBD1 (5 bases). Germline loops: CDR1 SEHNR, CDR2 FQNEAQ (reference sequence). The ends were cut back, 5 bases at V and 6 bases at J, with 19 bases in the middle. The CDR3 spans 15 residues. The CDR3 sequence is CASSPKTVPTAEAFF. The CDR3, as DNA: TGTGCCAGCAGCCCAAAGACAGTTCCGACCGCTGAAGCTTTCTTT.

The CDR3 DNA reads as TGTGCCAGCAGCTTACCTCCTGGGGGGCCAGATACGCAGTATTTT. The encoded protein is CASSLPPGGPDTQYF. J is TRBJ2-3 and V is TRBV7-2; D may be TRBD1 or TRBD2 (6 bases each). V dropped 2 bases and J dropped 4 bases, with 13 bases sitting between them. The CDR3 loop spans 15 amino acids. CDR1 is SGHTA, CDR2 FQGNSA, per germline.

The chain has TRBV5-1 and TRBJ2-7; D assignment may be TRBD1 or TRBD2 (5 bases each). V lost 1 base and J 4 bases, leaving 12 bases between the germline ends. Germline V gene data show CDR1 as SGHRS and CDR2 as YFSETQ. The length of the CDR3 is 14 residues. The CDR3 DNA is TGCGCCAGCAGCTTGAGTTGGGACGGTTACGAGCAGTACTTC. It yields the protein CASSLSWDGYEQYF.

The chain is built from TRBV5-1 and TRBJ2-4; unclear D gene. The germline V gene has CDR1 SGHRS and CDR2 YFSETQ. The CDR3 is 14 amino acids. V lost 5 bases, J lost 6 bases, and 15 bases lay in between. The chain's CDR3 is CASRPDNWGNIQYF. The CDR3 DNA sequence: TGCGCCAGCAGACCCGACAATTGGGGAAACATTCAGTACTTC.

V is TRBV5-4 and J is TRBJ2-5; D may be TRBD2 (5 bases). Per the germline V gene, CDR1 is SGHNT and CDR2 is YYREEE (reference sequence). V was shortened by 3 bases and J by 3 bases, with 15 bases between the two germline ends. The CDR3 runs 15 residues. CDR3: CASSSPAGSKETQYF. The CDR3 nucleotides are TGTGCCAGCAGCTCCCCGGCGGGTTCGAAAGAGACCCAGTACTTC.

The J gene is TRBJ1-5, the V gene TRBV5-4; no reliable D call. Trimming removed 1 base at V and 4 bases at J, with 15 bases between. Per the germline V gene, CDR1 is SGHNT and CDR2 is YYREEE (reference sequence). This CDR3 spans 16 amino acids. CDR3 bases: TGTGCCAGCAGCTTGACCCTAGGGAAGACGAATCAGCCCCAGCATTTT. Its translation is CASSLTLGKTNQPQHF.

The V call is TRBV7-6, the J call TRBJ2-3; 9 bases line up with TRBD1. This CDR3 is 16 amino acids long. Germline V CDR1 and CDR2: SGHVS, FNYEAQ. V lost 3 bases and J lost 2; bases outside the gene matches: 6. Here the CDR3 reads CASSLQTGGPTDTQYF. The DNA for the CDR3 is TGTGCCAGCAGCTTGCAGACAGGGGGGCCCACAGATACGCAGTATTTT.

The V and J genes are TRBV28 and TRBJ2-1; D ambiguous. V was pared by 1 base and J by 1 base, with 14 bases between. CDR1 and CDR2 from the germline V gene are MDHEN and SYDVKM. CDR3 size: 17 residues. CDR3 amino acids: CASSLSYLKRSYNEQFF. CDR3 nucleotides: TGTGCCAGCAGTTTATCGTACTTGAAGAGATCCTACAATGAGCAGTTCTTC.

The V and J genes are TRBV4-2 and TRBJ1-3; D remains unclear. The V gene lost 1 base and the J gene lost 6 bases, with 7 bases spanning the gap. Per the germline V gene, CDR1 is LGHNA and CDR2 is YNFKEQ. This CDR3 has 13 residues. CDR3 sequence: CASSQGLENTIYF. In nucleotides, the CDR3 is TGTGCCAGCAGCCAAGGTCTCGAAAACACCATATATTTT.

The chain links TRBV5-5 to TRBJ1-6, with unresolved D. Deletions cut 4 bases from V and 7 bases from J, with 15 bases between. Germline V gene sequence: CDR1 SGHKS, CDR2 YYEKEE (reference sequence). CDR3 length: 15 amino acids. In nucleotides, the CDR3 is TGTGCCAGCAGCCGGCTCTCGACGGAAAATTCACCCCTCCACTTT. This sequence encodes CASSRLSTENSPLHF.